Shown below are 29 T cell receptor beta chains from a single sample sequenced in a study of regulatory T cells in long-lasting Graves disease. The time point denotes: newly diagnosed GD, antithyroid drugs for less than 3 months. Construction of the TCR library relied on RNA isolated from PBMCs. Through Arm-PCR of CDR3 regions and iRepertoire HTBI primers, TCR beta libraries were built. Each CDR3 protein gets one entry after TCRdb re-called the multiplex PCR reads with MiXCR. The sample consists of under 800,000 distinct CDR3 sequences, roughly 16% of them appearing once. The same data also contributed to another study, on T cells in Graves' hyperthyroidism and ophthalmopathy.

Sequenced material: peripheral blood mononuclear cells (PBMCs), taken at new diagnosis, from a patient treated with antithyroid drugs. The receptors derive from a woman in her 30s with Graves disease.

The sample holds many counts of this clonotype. The CDR3 is CSALRREIRTDTQYF. The CDR3 DNA reads as TGCAGTGCTTTACGCCGGGAAATACGTACAGATACGCAGTATTTT. The V and J genes are TRBV20-1 and TRBJ2-3, with TRBD2 as a possible D gene (5 bases). V was clipped by 5 bases and J by 3 bases, with 18 bases between them. Germline CDR1 and CDR2: DFQATT and SNEGSKA (reference sequence). The CDR3 totals 15 residues.

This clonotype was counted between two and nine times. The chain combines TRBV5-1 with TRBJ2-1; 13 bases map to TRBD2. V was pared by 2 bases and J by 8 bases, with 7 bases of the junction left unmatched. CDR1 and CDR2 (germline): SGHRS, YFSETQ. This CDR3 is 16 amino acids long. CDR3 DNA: TGCGCCAGCAGCTTAGGGACTAGCGGGAAGGTACATGAGCAGTTCTTC. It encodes CASSLGTSGKVHEQFF.

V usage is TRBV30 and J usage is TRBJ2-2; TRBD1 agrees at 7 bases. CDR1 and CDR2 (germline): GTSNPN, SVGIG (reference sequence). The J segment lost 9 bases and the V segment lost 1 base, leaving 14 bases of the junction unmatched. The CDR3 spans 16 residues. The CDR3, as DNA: TGTGCCTGGAGTGCCAAGCCGGGACAGAGGTTCTGGGAGCTGTTTTTT. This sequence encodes CAWSAKPGQRFWELFF.

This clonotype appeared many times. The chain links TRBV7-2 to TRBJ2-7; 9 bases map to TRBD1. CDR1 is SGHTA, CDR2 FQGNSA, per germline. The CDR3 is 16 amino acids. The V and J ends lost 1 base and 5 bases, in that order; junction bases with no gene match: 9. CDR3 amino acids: CASSLVLGQGFHEQYF. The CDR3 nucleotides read TGTGCCAGCAGCTTAGTCCTAGGACAGGGGTTCCACGAGCAGTACTTC.

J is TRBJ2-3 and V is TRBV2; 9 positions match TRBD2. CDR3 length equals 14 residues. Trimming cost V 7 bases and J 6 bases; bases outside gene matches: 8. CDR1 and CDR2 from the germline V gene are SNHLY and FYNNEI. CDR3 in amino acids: CASKRAGGSDTQYF. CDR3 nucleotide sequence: TGTGCCAGCAAGCGAGCGGGAGGTTCTGATACGCAGTATTTT.

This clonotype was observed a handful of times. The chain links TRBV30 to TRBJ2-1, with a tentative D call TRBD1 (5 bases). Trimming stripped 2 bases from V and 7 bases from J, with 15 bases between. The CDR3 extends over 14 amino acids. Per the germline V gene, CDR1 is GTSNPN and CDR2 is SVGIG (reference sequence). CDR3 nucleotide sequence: TGTGCCTGGAGTCGTCGCAGGGCTAGGAATGAGCAGTTCTTC. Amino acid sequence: CAWSRRRARNEQFF.

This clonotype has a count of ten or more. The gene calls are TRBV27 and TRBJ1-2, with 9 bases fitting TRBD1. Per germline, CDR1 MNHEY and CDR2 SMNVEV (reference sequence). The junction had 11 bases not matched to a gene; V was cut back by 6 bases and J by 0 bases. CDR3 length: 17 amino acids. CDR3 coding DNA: TGTGCCAGCAGCACTACAGGGGGCCCTCTATCTAACTATGGCTACACCTTC. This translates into CASSTTGGPLSNYGYTF.

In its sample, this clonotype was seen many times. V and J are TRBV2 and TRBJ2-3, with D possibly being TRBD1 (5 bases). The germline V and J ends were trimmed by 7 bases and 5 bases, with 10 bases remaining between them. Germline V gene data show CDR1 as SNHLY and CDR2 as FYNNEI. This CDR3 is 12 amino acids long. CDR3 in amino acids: CASTGTGDTQYF. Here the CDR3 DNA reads TGTGCCAGCACCGGAACAGGAGATACGCAGTATTTT. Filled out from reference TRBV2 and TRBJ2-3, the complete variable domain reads EPEVTQTPSHQVTQMGQEVILRCVPISNHLYFYWYRQILGQKVEFLVSFYNNEISEKSEIFDDQFSVERPDGSNFTLKIRSTKLEDSAMYFCASTGTGDTQYFGPGTRLTVL.

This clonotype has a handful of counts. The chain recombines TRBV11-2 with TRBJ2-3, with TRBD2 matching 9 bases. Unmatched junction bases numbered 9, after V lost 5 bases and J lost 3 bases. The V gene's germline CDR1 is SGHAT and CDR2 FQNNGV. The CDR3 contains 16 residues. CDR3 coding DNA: TGTGCCAGCAGCGGCGGGGGGGGGACGGTAACAGATACGCAGTATTTT. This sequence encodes CASSGGGGTVTDTQYF.

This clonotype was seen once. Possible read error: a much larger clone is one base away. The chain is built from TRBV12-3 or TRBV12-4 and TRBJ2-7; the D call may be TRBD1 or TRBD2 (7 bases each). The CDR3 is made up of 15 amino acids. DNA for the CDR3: TGTGCCAGCAACTCAGGGGGGGTTGGTTCCTACGAGCGGTACTTC. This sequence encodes CASNSGGVGSYERYF.

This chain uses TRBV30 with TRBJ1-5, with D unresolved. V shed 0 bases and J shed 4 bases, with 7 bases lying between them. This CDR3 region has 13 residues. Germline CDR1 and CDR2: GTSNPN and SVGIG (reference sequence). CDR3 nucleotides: TGTGCCTGGAGTGTCGAAGAAAATCAGCCCCAGCATTTT. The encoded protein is CAWSVEENQPQHF.

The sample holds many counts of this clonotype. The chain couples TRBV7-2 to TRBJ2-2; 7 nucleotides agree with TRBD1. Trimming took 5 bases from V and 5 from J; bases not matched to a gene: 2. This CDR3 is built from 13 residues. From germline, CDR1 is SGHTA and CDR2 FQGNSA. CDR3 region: CASSGQETGELFF. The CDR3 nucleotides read TGTGCCAGCAGCGGACAGGAGACCGGGGAGCTGTTTTTT.

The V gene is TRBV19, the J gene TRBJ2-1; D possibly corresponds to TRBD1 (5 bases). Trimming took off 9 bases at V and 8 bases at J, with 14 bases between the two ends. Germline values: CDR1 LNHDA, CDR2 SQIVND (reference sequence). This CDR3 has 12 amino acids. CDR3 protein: CASQPQGHEQFF. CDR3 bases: TGTGCCAGCCAACCGCAGGGCCATGAGCAGTTCTTC.

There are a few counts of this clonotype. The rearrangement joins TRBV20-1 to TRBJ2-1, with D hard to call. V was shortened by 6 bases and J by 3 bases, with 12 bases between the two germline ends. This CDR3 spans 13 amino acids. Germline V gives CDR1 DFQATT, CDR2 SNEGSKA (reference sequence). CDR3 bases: TGCAGTGCCCCGATACGCGGCTACAATGAGCAGTTCTTC. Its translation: CSAPIRGYNEQFF.

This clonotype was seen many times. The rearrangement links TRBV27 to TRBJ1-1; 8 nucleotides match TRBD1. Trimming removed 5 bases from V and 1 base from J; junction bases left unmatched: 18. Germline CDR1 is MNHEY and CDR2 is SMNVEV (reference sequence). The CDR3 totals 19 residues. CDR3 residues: CASSPRGPGGGGKNTEAFF. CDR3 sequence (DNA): TGTGCCAGCAGTCCCCGGGGGCCAGGGGGCGGTGGAAAGAACACTGAAGCTTTCTTT.

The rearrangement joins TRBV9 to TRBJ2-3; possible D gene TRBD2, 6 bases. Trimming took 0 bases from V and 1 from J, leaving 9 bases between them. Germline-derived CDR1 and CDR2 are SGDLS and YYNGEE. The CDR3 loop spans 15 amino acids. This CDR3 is CASSVAASGTDTQYF. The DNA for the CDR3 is TGTGCCAGCAGCGTAGCGGCTAGCGGCACAGATACGCAGTATTTT.

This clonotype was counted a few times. CDR3 in amino acids: CAWRGQGNGNTIYF. The CDR3 region has the DNA TGTGCCTGGAGAGGACAGGGTAATGGAAACACCATATATTTT. V and J are TRBV30 and TRBJ1-3, with 8 bases identical to TRBD1. Germline assignment: CDR1 GTSNPN and CDR2 SVGIG (reference sequence). This CDR3 is 14 amino acids long. Trimming took 3 bases from V and 3 from J; bases not matched to a gene: 4.

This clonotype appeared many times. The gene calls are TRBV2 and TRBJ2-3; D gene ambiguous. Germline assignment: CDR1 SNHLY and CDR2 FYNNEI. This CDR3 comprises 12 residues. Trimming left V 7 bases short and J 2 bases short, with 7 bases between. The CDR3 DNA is TGTGCCAGCATGAGGATCACAGATACGCAGTATTTT. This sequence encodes CASMRITDTQYF.

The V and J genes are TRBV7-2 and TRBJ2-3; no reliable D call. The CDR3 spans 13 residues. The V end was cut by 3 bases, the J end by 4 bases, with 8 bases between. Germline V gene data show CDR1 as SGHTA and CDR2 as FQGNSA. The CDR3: CASSFAPPDTQYF. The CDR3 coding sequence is TGTGCCAGCAGCTTCGCACCCCCAGATACGCAGTATTTT.

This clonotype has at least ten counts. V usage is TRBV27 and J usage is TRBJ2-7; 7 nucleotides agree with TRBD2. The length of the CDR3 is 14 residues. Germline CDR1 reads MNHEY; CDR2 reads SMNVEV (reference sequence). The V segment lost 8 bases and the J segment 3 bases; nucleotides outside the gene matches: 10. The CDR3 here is CASSSWEGLYEQYF. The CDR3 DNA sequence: TGTGCCAGCTCCTCCTGGGAGGGCCTCTACGAGCAGTACTTC.

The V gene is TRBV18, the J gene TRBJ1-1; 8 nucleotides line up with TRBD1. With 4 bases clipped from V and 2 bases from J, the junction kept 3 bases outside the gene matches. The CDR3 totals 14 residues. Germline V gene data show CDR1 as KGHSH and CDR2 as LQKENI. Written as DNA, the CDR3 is TGTGCCAGCTCACAGGACAGGGTAAACACTGAAGCTTTCTTT. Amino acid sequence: CASSQDRVNTEAFF.

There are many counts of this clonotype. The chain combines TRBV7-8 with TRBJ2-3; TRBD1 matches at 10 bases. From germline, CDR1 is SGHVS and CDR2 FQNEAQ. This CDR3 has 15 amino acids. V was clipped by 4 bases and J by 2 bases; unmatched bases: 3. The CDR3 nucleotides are TGTGCCAGCAGCTCCGGGACAGGGGACACAGATACGCAGTATTTT. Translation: CASSSGTGDTDTQYF.

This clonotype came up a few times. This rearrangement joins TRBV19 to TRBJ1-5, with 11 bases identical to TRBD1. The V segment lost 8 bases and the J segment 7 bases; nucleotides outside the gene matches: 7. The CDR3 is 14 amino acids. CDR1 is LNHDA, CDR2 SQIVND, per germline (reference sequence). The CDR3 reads CASGQGASSQPQHF. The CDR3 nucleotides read TGTGCCAGTGGACAGGGGGCCTCTAGCCAGCCCCAGCATTTT.

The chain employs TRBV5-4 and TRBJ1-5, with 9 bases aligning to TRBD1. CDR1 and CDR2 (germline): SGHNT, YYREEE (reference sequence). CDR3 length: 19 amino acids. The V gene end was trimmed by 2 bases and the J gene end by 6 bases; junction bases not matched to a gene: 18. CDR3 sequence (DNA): TGTGCCAGCAGCTTAGGACGGAAGGGTGACAGGGGGAGAGGTCAGCCCCAGCATTTT. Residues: CASSLGRKGDRGRGQPQHF.

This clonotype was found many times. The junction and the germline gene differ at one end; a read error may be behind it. The CDR3 loop reads CASSLGDRNTGELFF. CDR3 coding DNA: TGTGCCAGCAGCTTAGGGGACAGAAACACCGGGGAGCTGTTTTTT. This chain links TRBV5-1 with TRBJ2-2; 7 bases agree with TRBD1. The CDR3 is 15 residues long. Germline V lookup: CDR1 SGHRS, CDR2 YFSETQ.

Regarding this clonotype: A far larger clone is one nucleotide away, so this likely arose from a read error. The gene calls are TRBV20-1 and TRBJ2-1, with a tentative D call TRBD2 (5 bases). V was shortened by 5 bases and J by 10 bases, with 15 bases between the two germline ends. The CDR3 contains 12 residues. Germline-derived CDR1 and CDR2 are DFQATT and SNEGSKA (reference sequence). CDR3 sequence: CSAAGHPLEQFF. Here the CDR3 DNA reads TGCAGTGCTGCGGGCCATCCCCTCGAGCAGTTCTTC.

The CDR3 region has the DNA TGCAGCGTTGGACATGGGATATTACAAGAGACCCAGTACTTC. Its translation is CSVGHGILQETQYF. The V and J genes are TRBV29-1 and TRBJ2-5; D unclear. This CDR3 spans 14 amino acids. Germline loops: CDR1 SQVTM, CDR2 ANQGSEA. The germline V and J ends were trimmed by 4 bases and 2 bases, with 14 bases remaining between them.

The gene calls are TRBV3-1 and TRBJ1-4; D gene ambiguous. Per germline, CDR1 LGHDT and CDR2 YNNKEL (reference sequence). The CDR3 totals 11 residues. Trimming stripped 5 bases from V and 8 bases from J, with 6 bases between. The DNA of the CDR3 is TGTGCCAGCAGCGTACAGGAAAAACTGTTTTTT. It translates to CASSVQEKLFF.

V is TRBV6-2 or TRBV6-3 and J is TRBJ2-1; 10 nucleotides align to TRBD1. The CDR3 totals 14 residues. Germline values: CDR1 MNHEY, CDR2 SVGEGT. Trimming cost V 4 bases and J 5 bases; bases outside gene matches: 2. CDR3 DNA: TGTGCCAGCAGTTGGACAGGGGGGGACAATGAGCAGTTCTTC. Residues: CASSWTGGDNEQFF.